Described below is a single TCR beta chain sequence and its context. Its specificity is not known. The source of the sample is a study of monozygotic twins with inflammatory bowel disease. Study-wide findings and caveats: Support for any single strong IBD-associated signal or clonotype was not found. Healthy co-twins, by inverse Simpson, had higher TCRbeta diversity than their siblings with IBD.

Template switching incorporated UMIs with a 6-nucleotide sample barcode. TCRdb processed the 5' RACE reads again and assigns one entry to each CDR3 protein, with no DNA. This listing includes roughly 200,000 distinct CDR3 sequences. Germline CDR1 reads ENHRY; CDR2 reads SYGVKD. CDR3 length equals 11 residues. Sequenced: blood. The sequence was obtained from a human donor with ulcerative colitis or Crohn's disease, or a healthy co-twin of an affected twin (not recorded which). This chain links TRBV10-3 with TRBJ1-1. CDR3 sequence reads: CAIRMNTEAFF.